Below, 5 T cell receptor beta chains from the same sample are listed, as sequenced in a study of blood T cell repertoires in COVID-19. The method was immunoSEQ multiplex PCR; TCRdb's version includes in-frame clones alone and lacks a portion of them. This table holds 200,000 to 300,000 clones, over 80% found once. The sample comprised peripheral blood. These receptor sequences come from a human donor in a cohort sampled during active COVID-19.

This clone has only a few counts. This chain joins TRBV19 and TRBJ1-5; TRBD1 aligns across 8 bases. J lost 2 bases, V lost 3 bases, and 12 bases had no gene match. The CDR3 extends over 18 amino acids. The V gene's germline CDR1 is LNHDA and CDR2 SQIVND (reference sequence). The CDR3 loop reads CASSIARGHNIGNQPQHF. CDR3 DNA: TGTGCCAGTAGTATTGCCAGGGGGCACAACATTGGCAATCAGCCCCAGCATTTT.

The gene calls are TRBV5-6 and TRBJ1-4, with 10 bases aligning to TRBD1. The CDR3 consists of 13 residues. Germline-derived CDR1 and CDR2 are SGHDT and YYEEEE. V dropped 4 bases and J dropped 8; count of bases not matched to a gene: 2. DNA for the CDR3: TGTGCCAGCAGCAGGGACAGGGGCGAAAAACTGTTTTTT. Translated: CASSRDRGEKLFF.

The chain links TRBV19 to TRBJ1-1, with 7 bases that match TRBD1. In germline, CDR1 is LNHDA, CDR2 SQIVND (reference sequence). This CDR3 comprises 14 residues. The ends lost 5 bases at V and 5 bases at J; junction bases unmatched: 8. CDR3: CASSVETGTTEAFF. The CDR3 nucleotides read TGTGCCAGTAGTGTGGAGACAGGGACGACTGAAGCTTTCTTT.

The chain carries TRBV4-1 and TRBJ1-5, with 8 bases that match TRBD1. CDR1 MGHRA and CDR2 YSYEKL come from the germline V gene. Unmatched junction bases numbered 10, after V lost 1 base and J lost 8 bases. The CDR3 runs to 16 residues. The CDR3: CASSQGPGQDWEPQHF. The CDR3 DNA reads as TGCGCCAGCAGCCAAGGCCCGGGACAGGATTGGGAGCCCCAGCATTTT.

The chain joins TRBV2 to TRBJ2-1, with D perhaps TRBD2 (6 bases). The CDR3 runs to 13 residues. Deletions cut 2 bases from V and 10 bases from J, with 12 bases between. CDR1 SNHLY and CDR2 FYNNEI come from the germline V gene. The CDR3 nucleotides are TGTGCCAGCAGTGAAAATCGGGGGAGCGAGCAGTTCTTC. Its translation is CASSENRGSEQFF.